This T cell receptor (beta chain) was observed in a study of blood T cells in healthy people across ages (dated by TCRdb to the mid-2010s). In terms of the full investigation: Template switching captured roughly one uniquely barcoded TCR beta cDNA molecule per two T cells in model experiments. Donors of different ages were randomly distributed across sequencing lanes to avoid experimental bias. The donors were split into four age groups: young (average approximately 16 years), middle-aged (39), aged (more than 60) and long-lived (approximately 80). For two donors (one aged 18 to 29 and one aged 80 or older), the study analyzed two additional independent replicas of 1 million unique cDNA reads from the same blood draw. To track age-related changes in TCR beta repertoire diversity, the study relied on deep sequencing normalized with unique cDNA molecular identifiers.

Of note for this clonotype: Its antigen is unknown. Base qualities are not provided; no much larger clone lies one nucleotide away.

Overall study results and their limits: The CMV infection status of donors was not known, potentially confounding age-related changes in expanded clonotypes. A strong correlation was found between observed TCR beta diversity and the percentage of naive T cells measured by flow cytometry. As age increased, observed TCR beta diversity per million T cells dropped in a roughly linear way, and a significant reduction was already evident by age 40. Estimates of total diversity based on one million sequenced T cells were considered lower bounds and underestimates. Since profiling was done on bulk unsorted PBMCs, naive and antigen-experienced compartments could not be conclusively compared. Compared with the aged group, the long-lived group had more naive CD4+ T cells, fewer expanded clones and increased TCR diversity, a pattern suggesting age selection.

The approximately 39 donors, aged 6 to 90 years, were systemically healthy Caucasian individuals from Russia. Around 9.8 milliliters of peripheral blood were collected from each donor into EDTA-treated Vacutainer tubes. Ficoll-Paque density-gradient centrifugation was used to isolate PBMCs, with at least 6.5 million per sample. Trizol reagent was used to extract total RNA from PBMCs, with at least 6 micrograms per sample. For every donor, an aliquot of PBMCs went through flow cytometry to measure the percentages of naive CD45RAhigh/CD27high T cells. Library generation was performed with 5' RACE. Sequencing was performed on an Illumina HiSeq 2500. A second roughly 6 to 11 cycle PCR used a sample-barcoded 5' primer and a J-beta primer mix. Each TCR beta cDNA molecule received a unique molecular identifier from a template-switch 5' adaptor carrying 12 random nucleotides. Each sample yielded at least 3 million CDR3-containing paired-end reads. The Mint cDNA synthesis kit, primed by a TRBC-specific oligonucleotide, was used to synthesize first-strand cDNA from all RNA. Following uracil-DNA glycosylase treatment, all cDNA underwent a first 18-cycle PCR with the universal primers M1SS and BC2_uni_R. The source study handled its data this way. Each sample was normalized by randomly selecting 1 million high-quality reads, each carrying a distinct molecular identifier. Reads with shared molecular identifiers were discarded instead of being binned into consensus sequences. MiTCR, run with a Q25 quality threshold and the strictest error-elimination algorithm, handled CDR3 identification, clonotype clustering and error correction. Lower-bound total TCR beta diversity was estimated with a nonparametric unseen species model using Euler transformation. The public reads were quality trimmed at Q25 with fastp and then assembled into clones with MiXCR by TCRdb, keeping productive beta chains. Rows with a matching CDR3 protein are joined into one entry that keeps the most common DNA and genes. What appears here as the V and J calls and clone size reflects TCRdb's work, not the paper's. The sample yields about 1.5 million distinct CDR3 sequences; 40% to 45% were counted once. 4% of the sample rests with the top ten.

The CDR3 measures 20 amino acids from cysteine to phenylalanine. Here the CDR3 DNA is all that survives: 60 bases in frame from base 1. V loses 0 bases at its end and J loses 3 bases; junction bases beyond the gene matches: 12. CDR1 and CDR2 were assigned from the germline V gene as LGHNA and YSLEER. The sequence was collected from a woman aged 18-29 years in good health. The chain employs TRBV4-3 and TRBJ2-3; TRBD2 fits 13 bases in the junction. The sequenced sample consisted of blood. The CDR3 in this case is CASSQDLGFWTSGGTDTQYF. The bases read TGCGCCAGCAGCCAAGATCTAGGCTTTTGGACTAGCGGGGGAACAGATACGCAGTATTTT.